These T cell receptor beta chains were read from a single sample in a study of blood T cell repertoires in COVID-19. The table came from immunoSEQ multiplex PCR; TCRdb's copy has only in-frame clones and leaves some out. The data show tens of thousands of clones, with 82% seen just once and 1.8% held by the top ten. The sample comprised peripheral blood. These receptors originate from a man older than 75 with active or convalescent COVID-19. Both conserved end residues are part of each CDR3. Fields, in order: clone size, D gene, V gene, J gene, CDR3 protein, CDR3 DNA. A D gene is named only where the DNA matches it firmly. Only part of the rows carry a size: once, few, many, or a class if the clone is expanded.

size: once
D: .
V: TRBV20-1
J: TRBJ1-2
CDR3: CSGVGGYGYTF
DNA: TGCAGTGGGGTAGGCGGCTATGGCTACACCTTC

size: few
D: TRBD1
V: TRBV6-6
J: TRBJ1-5
CDR3: CASSYRDRDQPQHF
DNA: TGTGCCAGCAGTTACAGGGACAGAGATCAGCCCCAGCATTTT

size: few
D: .
V: TRBV5-8
J: TRBJ2-5
CDR3: CASTEETQYF
DNA: TGTGCCAGCACCGAAGAGACCCAGTACTTC

size: .
D: .
V: TRBV2
J: TRBJ2-1
CDR3: CASLWEYNEQFF
DNA: TGTGCCAGCCTGTGGGAGTACAATGAGCAGTTCTTC

size: .
D: .
V: TRBV24-1
J: TRBJ2-1
CDR3: CATSDFSGNEQFF
DNA: TGTGCCACCAGTGATTTTTCGGGAAATGAGCAGTTCTTC

size: .
D: .
V: TRBV27
J: TRBJ2-3
CDR3: CASSLAYSTDTQYF
DNA: TGTGCCAGCAGTTTAGCCTACAGCACAGATACGCAGTATTTT

size: .
D: TRBD1
V: TRBV19
J: TRBJ2-7
CDR3: CASGDRGTYEQYF
DNA: TGTGCCAGCGGAGACAGGGGTACCTACGAGCAGTACTTC

size: .
D: TRBD2
V: TRBV7-2
J: TRBJ2-5
CDR3: CASSRISGGARSTQETQYF
DNA: TGTGCCAGCAGCAGAATTAGCGGGGGGGCCCGTTCTACTCAAGAGACCCAGTACTTC

size: .
D: TRBD1
V: TRBV29-1
J: TRBJ1-5
CDR3: CSVEGQVNQPQHF
DNA: TGCAGCGTTGAGGGACAGGTCAATCAGCCCCAGCATTTT

size: .
D: .
V: TRBV5-4
J: TRBJ1-3
CDR3: CASSHKTENTIYF
DNA: TGTGCCAGCAGCCATAAGACAGAAAACACCATATATTTT

size: .
D: .
V: TRBV2
J: TRBJ1-1
CDR3: CASNLLGANPEAFF
DNA: TGTGCCAGCAACCTGCTGGGGGCCAACCCTGAAGCTTTCTTT

size: .
D: .
V: TRBV27
J: TRBJ1-2
CDR3: CASSSTDRRYGYTF
DNA: TGTGCCAGCAGTTCCACGGACAGACGCTATGGCTACACCTTC

size: .
D: .
V: TRBV7-6
J: TRBJ1-3
CDR3: CASSLDGPRNTIYF
DNA: TGTGCCAGCAGCTTAGATGGGCCCCGAAACACCATATATTTT

size: .
D: .
V: TRBV9
J: TRBJ2-2
CDR3: CASSVVSGANTGELFF
DNA: TGTGCCAGCAGCGTAGTGAGCGGCGCGAACACCGGGGAGCTGTTTTTT

size: few
D: .
V: TRBV27
J: TRBJ2-2
CDR3: CARANRDLTGELFF
DNA: TGTGCCAGGGCGAACAGAGACCTCACCGGGGAGCTGTTTTTT

size: few
D: TRBD1
V: TRBV27
J: TRBJ2-5
CDR3: CASSIGGQGGETQYF
DNA: TGTGCCAGCAGTATCGGAGGACAGGGGGGGGAGACCCAGTACTTC

size: .
D: .
V: TRBV6-2/TRBV6-3
J: TRBJ2-3
CDR3: CASSPAYSTDTQYF
DNA: TGTGCCAGCAGTCCCGCCTACTCCACAGATACGCAGTATTTT

size: .
D: TRBD2
V: TRBV15
J: TRBJ2-3
CDR3: CATSSGTSADTQYF
DNA: TGTGCCACCAGCAGCGGGACTAGCGCAGATACGCAGTATTTT

size: .
D: .
V: TRBV2
J: TRBJ1-5
CDR3: CASRREGGQPQHF
DNA: TGTGCCAGCCGCCGAGAGGGCGGTCAGCCCCAGCATTTT

size: .
D: TRBD2
V: TRBV6-2/TRBV6-3
J: TRBJ2-7
CDR3: CASSYSTLGTSPQPPYEQYF
DNA: TGTGCCAGCAGTTACTCGACTTTAGGGACTAGTCCCCAGCCGCCTTACGAGCAGTACTTC

size: .
D: TRBD2
V: TRBV11-3
J: TRBJ2-7
CDR3: CASSSYPRLAGPEAYEQYF
DNA: TGTGCCAGCAGCTCCTACCCGCGACTAGCGGGCCCGGAGGCGTACGAGCAGTACTTC

size: .
D: TRBD1
V: TRBV5-6
J: TRBJ1-2
CDR3: CASSLRPRQGNYGYTF
DNA: TGTGCCAGCAGCCTACGGCCGAGACAGGGGAACTATGGCTACACCTTC

size: .
D: TRBD2
V: TRBV18
J: TRBJ2-1
CDR3: CASSPYRTSGTVRHEQFF
DNA: TGTGCCAGCTCACCATACCGGACTAGCGGGACGGTTAGGCATGAGCAGTTCTTC

size: .
D: .
V: TRBV3-1/TRBV3-2
J: TRBJ2-2
CDR3: CASSQAVGVGGELFF
DNA: TGTGCCAGCAGCCAAGCGGTAGGGGTCGGCGGGGAGCTGTTTTTT

size: .
D: .
V: TRBV19
J: TRBJ2-3
CDR3: CASSMAGDTQYF
DNA: TGTGCCAGTAGTATGGCAGGAGATACGCAGTATTTT

size: .
D: .
V: TRBV3-1/TRBV3-2
J: TRBJ1-2
CDR3: CASSPRPQGGYGYTF
DNA: TGTGCCAGCAGCCCGAGACCACAGGGCGGCTATGGCTACACCTTC

size: .
D: .
V: TRBV7-9
J: TRBJ2-7
CDR3: CASSLAGGYEQYF
DNA: TGTGCCAGCAGCTTAGCGGGAGGTTACGAGCAGTACTTC

size: .
D: .
V: TRBV28
J: TRBJ1-5
CDR3: CASSFAGGRQPQHF
DNA: TGTGCCAGCAGTTTTGCTGGGGGCCGACAGCCCCAGCATTTT

size: once
D: TRBD2
V: TRBV6-6
J: TRBJ2-1
CDR3: CASSQRTSGSLIVDEQFF
DNA: TGTGCCAGCAGTCAACGGACTAGCGGGAGTTTAATCGTAGATGAGCAGTTCTTC

size: once
D: .
V: TRBV2
J: TRBJ1-1
CDR3: CASSAGLNTEAFF
DNA: TGTGCCAGCAGTGCAGGGTTGAACACTGAAGCTTTCTTT

size: .
D: .
V: TRBV19
J: TRBJ2-7
CDR3: CASRDQAYEQYF
DNA: TGTGCCAGTAGAGATCAGGCCTACGAGCAGTACTTC

size: .
D: .
V: TRBV9
J: TRBJ1-5
CDR3: CASSEGSTRGNQPQHF
DNA: TGTGCCAGCAGCGAAGGGAGTACGCGGGGCAATCAGCCCCAGCATTTT

size: .
D: .
V: TRBV18
J: TRBJ1-1
CDR3: CASSRQGVMNTEAFF
DNA: TGTGCCAGCTCACGGCAAGGGGTCATGAACACTGAAGCTTTCTTT

size: few
D: TRBD1
V: TRBV16
J: TRBJ1-2
CDR3: CASSHRTGGYGYTF
DNA: TGTGCCAGCAGCCATCGGACAGGGGGCTATGGCTACACCTTC

size: once
D: TRBD1
V: TRBV5-8
J: TRBJ2-2
CDR3: CASSLPGQGAATGELFF
DNA: TGTGCCAGCAGCTTGCCGGGACAGGGGGCGGCGACCGGGGAGCTGTTTTTT

size: few
D: TRBD2
V: TRBV4-1
J: TRBJ2-1
CDR3: CASSPLAGGHNEQFF
DNA: TGCGCCAGCAGCCCCCTAGCGGGAGGCCACAATGAGCAGTTCTTC

size: .
D: .
V: TRBV29-1
J: TRBJ1-1
CDR3: CSAVIGQNTEAFF
DNA: TGCAGCGCGGTTATTGGACAGAACACTGAAGCTTTCTTT

size: .
D: .
V: TRBV29-1
J: TRBJ2-3
CDR3: CSVGTFASTDTQYF
DNA: TGCAGCGTTGGGACATTCGCGAGCACAGATACGCAGTATTTT

size: .
D: .
V: TRBV7-7
J: TRBJ1-1
CDR3: CASRPGLLNTEAFF
DNA: TGTGCTAGCAGACCGGGACTCTTGAACACTGAAGCTTTCTTT

size: .
D: TRBD1
V: TRBV6-6
J: TRBJ1-2
CDR3: CASSLSLTGQGYTF
DNA: TGTGCCAGCAGTCTATCACTGACAGGGCAAGGCTACACCTTC

size: .
D: .
V: TRBV12-3/TRBV12-4
J: TRBJ1-1
CDR3: CASSFQNTEAFF
DNA: TGTGCCAGCAGTTTTCAGAACACTGAAGCTTTCTTT

size: .
D: TRBD1
V: TRBV6-5
J: TRBJ2-3
CDR3: CASTGTGGTDTQYF
DNA: TGTGCCAGCACCGGGACAGGGGGCACAGATACGCAGTATTTT

size: .
D: TRBD1
V: TRBV3-1/TRBV3-2
J: TRBJ1-4
CDR3: CASSQGTGTNEKLFF
DNA: TGTGCCAGCAGCCAGGGGACAGGGACTAATGAAAAACTGTTTTTT

size: .
D: .
V: TRBV2
J: TRBJ1-2
CDR3: CASTLDSLGYGYTF
DNA: TGTGCCAGCACCCTGGACAGTTTAGGGTATGGCTACACCTTC

size: .
D: TRBD2
V: TRBV5-6
J: TRBJ2-1
CDR3: CASSLGQREGNEQFF
DNA: TGTGCCAGCAGCTTGGGCCAGCGGGAAGGCAATGAGCAGTTCTTC

size: .
D: TRBD2
V: TRBV7-9
J: TRBJ2-7
CDR3: CASSTPIAGGQKLSYEQYF
DNA: TGTGCCAGCAGCACCCCTATAGCGGGAGGCCAAAAACTATCCTACGAGCAGTACTTC

size: once
D: .
V: TRBV28
J: TRBJ1-2
CDR3: CASSLLRYGYTF
DNA: TGTGCCAGCAGTTTACTGAGATATGGCTACACCTTC

size: .
D: .
V: TRBV4-1
J: TRBJ1-1
CDR3: CASSQGGTLNTEAFF
DNA: TGCGCCAGCAGCCAAGGAGGGACACTCAACACTGAAGCTTTCTTT

size: .
D: .
V: TRBV7-9
J: TRBJ2-7
CDR3: CASSSYNYEQYF
DNA: TGTGCCAGCAGCTCATACAACTACGAGCAGTACTTC

size: .
D: TRBD1
V: TRBV19
J: TRBJ1-6
CDR3: CASSLDRGNSPLHF
DNA: TGTGCCAGTAGTCTCGACAGGGGGAATTCACCCCTCCACTTT

size: .
D: .
V: TRBV24-1
J: TRBJ2-7
CDR3: CATSPFGGEEGEQYF
DNA: TGTGCCACCAGCCCCTTCGGAGGTGAGGAAGGCGAGCAGTACTTC

size: .
D: .
V: TRBV6-5
J: TRBJ2-4
CDR3: CASSLAGAGNIQYF
DNA: TGTGCCAGCAGTTTGGCAGGGGCCGGAAACATTCAGTACTTC

size: large
D: TRBD2
V: TRBV2
J: TRBJ2-7
CDR3: CASRAGTSGFHEQYF
DNA: TGTGCCAGCAGGGCCGGGACTAGCGGATTCCACGAGCAGTACTTC

size: .
D: .
V: TRBV18
J: TRBJ2-3
CDR3: CASSPSKTSTDTQYF
DNA: TGTGCCAGCTCACCCTCAAAGACTAGCACAGATACGCAGTATTTT

size: .
D: .
V: TRBV9
J: TRBJ2-2
CDR3: CASSVGSTGELFF
DNA: TGTGCCAGCAGCGTAGGTAGCACCGGGGAGCTGTTTTTT

size: .
D: TRBD2
V: TRBV29-1
J: TRBJ2-2
CDR3: CSVGRSGSYSGELFF
DNA: TGCAGCGTTGGAAGAAGCGGGAGTTATTCCGGGGAGCTGTTTTTT

size: .
D: .
V: TRBV19
J: TRBJ1-5
CDR3: CASTGPRNNQPQHF
DNA: TGTGCCAGTACAGGGCCTCGGAACAATCAGCCCCAGCATTTT

size: .
D: TRBD1
V: TRBV5-8
J: TRBJ2-7
CDR3: CASSSGQGTLYEQYF
DNA: TGTGCCAGCAGCTCCGGACAGGGAACCCTCTACGAGCAGTACTTC

size: once
D: TRBD1
V: TRBV9
J: TRBJ1-1
CDR3: CASSVDSSWNRGGTEAFF
DNA: TGTGCCAGCAGCGTAGATTCAAGTTGGAACAGGGGGGGCACTGAAGCTTTCTTT

size: few
D: .
V: TRBV20-1
J: TRBJ1-6
CDR3: CSASADSSYSPLHF
DNA: TGCAGTGCTAGTGCGGACAGTTCATATTCACCCCTCCACTTT